This T cell receptor (beta chain) was recovered during a study of blood T cell repertoires in COVID-19. V lost 5 bases, J lost 2 bases, and 13 bases lay in between. CDR1 is LNHDA and CDR2 is SQIVND in the germline V gene (reference sequence). The CDR3 runs to 14 residues. Only in-frame clones appear in the TCRdb table, and some are missing; sequencing was by immunoSEQ multiplex PCR. The sample includes about 98,000 clones, more than 70% of them seen just once. The material sequenced was peripheral blood. The chain carries TRBV19 and TRBJ2-7; tentatively, D is TRBD2 (6 bases). This TCR was sampled from a man between 65 and 85 years old with acute or convalescent COVID-19. CDR3 protein: CASSLGLPTYEQYF. In DNA form, the CDR3 reads TGTGCCAGTAGTTTGGGACTCCCCACCTACGAGCAGTACTTC. The full variable domain, completed using reference TRBV19 and TRBJ2-7, is DGGITQSPKYLFRKEGQNVTLSCEQNLNHDAMYWYRQDPGQGLRLIYYSQIVNDFQKGDIAEGYSVSREKKESFPLTVTSAQKNPTAFYLCASSLGLPTYEQYFGPGTRLTVT.